The TCR beta chain under discussion was sequenced for a study of cytomegalovirus exposure and HLA in healthy donors (TCRdb year 2017). For the study in its entirety: In an earlier analysis of 587 of the donors, 250 to 300 Gb of sequence data and some 100 million unique TCR beta sequences from roughly 180 million T cells were reported. An early release covering roughly 600 HLA-typed donors comprised roughly 300 gigabases of sequencing data and tens of millions of unique TCR sequences. Rather than drawing on any new phenotypic data, the later analysis identified candidate immune exposures from TCR beta sequences and the way those sequences occurred across donors. Across some 400 genotyped donors of the cohort, an average of approximately 200,000 unique TCR beta nucleotide sequences per donor were sequenced, and around 20% of those sequences were non-productive. In a later genetic analysis, genome-wide SNP genotypes for about 55% of the roughly 700 donors were used, and that subset was treated as a discovery cohort. Class I and class II HLA loci were covered by the typing at four-digit resolution. Donor age, sex, ethnicity and CMV serostatus were compiled together with the repertoire data. A later analysis re-analyzed previously published TCR beta repertoires from approximately 700 donors and added high-resolution HLA genotyping to study TCR occurrence patterns. The study used immunosequencing to profile the T cell repertoires of about 670 subjects and linked those repertoires to cytomegalovirus serostatus. Among the roughly 400 genotyped donors, about 85% belonged to the genetic ancestry cluster associated with self-reported Caucasian donors. To decide whether each TCR beta V gene segment behaved as functional or pseudogenic, an earlier analysis of approximately 590 of the donors relied on high-throughput TCR beta sequencing. In addition to the first cohort of 650 to 800 subjects, a separate validation cohort of 120 different subjects was used. The number of typed donors differed by locus: 629-630 for A, B, C, DRB1 and DQB1; some 540 for DQA1; approximately 600 for DPA1; and about 450 for DPB1. The study aimed to test whether signatures of past pathogen exposure could be identified by cataloging public T cell receptors. All discovery cohort repertoires had been generated using a single sequencing platform. To predict cytomegalovirus infection status, the study combined high-throughput TCR immunosequencing, statistical association of individual TCRs with disease status, and machine learning. Roughly 5 DR-DQ haplotypes were handled as single units for association and clustering because linkage in the cohort was strong. Broad study findings and their caveats: Sequencing depth was assumed to be roughly uniform across donors in the presence/absence analyses, though that assumption may not hold. According to the authors, the approach could potentially be generalized to other disease states and immunological phenotypes. Because the 87-base-pair reads could not distinguish some IMGT-functional V segments, including TRBV6-2 and TRBV6-3, those segments were excluded. Because HLA typing was unavailable for some donors at each locus, only the typed subset was used in association tests. Linkage disequilibrium might explain the correlated functional status among segregating V segments, but an unknown experimental factor could not be excluded. In both the original and validation cohorts, the classifier was reported to diagnose cytomegalovirus status with high specificity and sensitivity. A group of highly shared sequence variants was considered likely to be a technical artifact of the sequencing pipeline. In an earlier analysis of over 550 of the donors, most TCR beta V segments were observed in productive rearrangements about 90% or about 30% of the time, broadly matching IMGT annotations. The study gave a list of 150 to 200 TCR beta chains associated with cytomegalovirus. Compared with equally common non-associated chains, HLA-associated TCR beta chains in a later analysis were more clonally expanded and had lower generation probabilities. According to a later genetic analysis, donors in an Asian-associated ancestry cluster had fewer N-insertions in productive TCRs than the approximately 630-donor mean. According to a later analysis, TCR association rates differed among HLA loci, with DRB1 alleles showing the most associated TCRs and HLA-C alleles showing the fewest. Across donors, most TCR sequences were observed very rarely, whereas some public TCRs were present in many individuals. A further reported finding was that TCR beta sequences accurately predicted the HLA-A and HLA-B alleles for most subjects in the first cohort. The only immune exposure information available for the cohort was CMV serostatus. Assigning TCR associations to individual alleles was difficult when HLA alleles, especially DR and DQ, strongly co-occurred. According to a later analysis, most CMV-associated TCR beta chains appeared to be HLA-restricted, and the HLA associations seemed to be driven largely by CMV exposure. Only TCR beta chains were sequenced in this cohort, and the absence of alpha or paired-chain data limited detectable features. V-gene and J-gene trimming of TCR beta chains was associated with a missense DCLRE1C variant in a later genetic analysis, and the association was replicated in an independent cohort. Because counts were too low, 15 to 20 rarely observed V segments, including chromosome 9 orphons, were excluded from the earlier analysis of about 500 of the donors. In vitro tests confirmed that a few of the cytomegalovirus-associated TCR beta chains recognize cytomegalovirus antigens. A later analysis reported that several top co-occurrence clusters appeared linked to parvovirus B19, influenza, CMV and Epstein-Barr virus. In a later analysis, 16,951 TCR beta sequences were associated with specific HLA alleles at a false discovery rate of 0.05.

Library construction relied on the immunoSEQ multiplex PCR assay. A mixture of 60 forward primers for TCR Vbeta segments and 13 reverse primers for TCR Jbeta segments was used in the multiplex PCR. The CDR3 region of rearranged TCR beta genes was amplified from genomic DNA by a multiplex PCR assay. On the Illumina HiSeq System, the amplified TCR beta libraries were sequenced as 87-base-pair reads. The original pipeline was this. Across the 500 to 750 repertoires, a later analysis counted about 81 million unique TCR beta chains, 9.5 million to 13 million of which were shared by at least two donors. Raw reads were error-corrected and collapsed into unique sequences with a nearest-neighbor algorithm that merged closely related sequences to remove PCR and sequencing errors. V, D and J gene segments were assigned by aligning CDR3 sequences to IMGT reference sequences. For a sequence to be retained, a match of at least six nucleotides was required to both a V gene segment and a J gene segment. Rearrangements were called productive when the CDR3 lacked stop codons and stayed in frame with V and J; all others were non-productive. Following IMGT convention, CDR3 was defined as the stretch from the second conserved V-encoded cysteine to the conserved J-encoded phenylalanine. The earlier analysis of a few hundred of the donors excluded sequences that lacked an unambiguous match to a single V gene segment. In an earlier analysis of several hundred of the donors, V segments were called functional above 56.7% productive rearrangements and were called segregating when the between-donor standard deviation exceeded 5%. A statistical classification framework was developed to diagnose cytomegalovirus status using the catalog of TCR beta chain sequences. In a later analysis, V and J genes were assigned by comparing TCR nucleotide sequences against IMGT/GENE-DB human TR gene sequences. The TCRdist pipeline was used in a later analysis to assign CDR3 sequences and most-parsimonious VDJ recombination scenarios. In a later analysis, each TCR beta chain was defined by its CDR3 amino acid sequence together with its V-gene family, and reads lacking a unique V-gene family were excluded. As a way to deal with suspected cross-contamination and a sequencing artifact, a later analysis dropped under 600 nucleotide sequences that were highly shared and had low generation probability. In a later analysis, a clonal expansion index for each public chain was calculated from normalized within-repertoire ranks of inferred template counts. A later analysis computed generation probabilities with a VDJ recombination model fitted to out-of-frame rearrangements, and checked the results against IGoR. Hypergeometric tests were used in a later analysis to score TCR-TCR, TCR-HLA and TCR-CMV co-occurrence, with a repertoire-size bias correction applied to the TCR pairs. A later analysis estimated false discovery rates by permuting HLA or CMV assignments 20 times. In a later analysis, co-occurring TCRs were grouped using DBSCAN, and TCRdist sequence similarity was added for clustering within HLA-allele-positive subsets. Co-occurrence clustering excluded repertoires with fewer than 30,000 or more than 120,000 public chains, plus five with anomalous nucleotide sharing. Not all clones reach the TCRdb copy of this immuneACCESS table, which keeps in-frame sequences only. Checked studies attribute under half of the gap to unresolved V genes and leave the rest unexplained. That table supplies the V and J calls and clone size; D and trimming were determined from the DNA. The sample records around 150,000 clones, 65% to 70% of which are singletons. The ten most abundant clones make up 4.5% of the sample.

The cohort consisted of 666 healthy bone marrow donors. Cohort members were all nominally healthy when sampled, although unrecorded immune exposures were likely present. The donor was CMV seropositive and belonged to the group of 250 to 300 seropositive cohort members. Every donor gave a peripheral blood sample, and the peripheral blood mononuclear cells from that sample were used for TCR beta sequencing. Genomic DNA was extracted from the blood cell samples with the Qiagen DNeasy Blood Extraction Kit. According to the germline V gene (reference sequence), CDR1 reads MNHNY and CDR2 reads SVGAGI. Trimmed from V: 5 bases; trimmed from J: 0 bases; junction bases lacking a gene match: 6. The CDR3 goes from the cysteine to the phenylalanine over 15 residues. Solely the CDR3 DNA is kept, with 45 bases framed from the first base. This clone was counted only a few times. The antigen it binds to is not known. The input lacks base qualities; no much larger clone sits a single base away.

Recombination linked TRBV6-6 to TRBJ1-1; 7 junctional bases match TRBD1. Sequencing was done on a sample of PBMCs. The clonotype comes from a woman between 18 and 29 years old in good health and CMV-seropositive. The sequenced DNA: TGTGCCAGCAGTGGCCAGGGGGGAATGAACACTGAAGCTTTCTTT. Its protein product is CASSGQGGMNTEAFF.